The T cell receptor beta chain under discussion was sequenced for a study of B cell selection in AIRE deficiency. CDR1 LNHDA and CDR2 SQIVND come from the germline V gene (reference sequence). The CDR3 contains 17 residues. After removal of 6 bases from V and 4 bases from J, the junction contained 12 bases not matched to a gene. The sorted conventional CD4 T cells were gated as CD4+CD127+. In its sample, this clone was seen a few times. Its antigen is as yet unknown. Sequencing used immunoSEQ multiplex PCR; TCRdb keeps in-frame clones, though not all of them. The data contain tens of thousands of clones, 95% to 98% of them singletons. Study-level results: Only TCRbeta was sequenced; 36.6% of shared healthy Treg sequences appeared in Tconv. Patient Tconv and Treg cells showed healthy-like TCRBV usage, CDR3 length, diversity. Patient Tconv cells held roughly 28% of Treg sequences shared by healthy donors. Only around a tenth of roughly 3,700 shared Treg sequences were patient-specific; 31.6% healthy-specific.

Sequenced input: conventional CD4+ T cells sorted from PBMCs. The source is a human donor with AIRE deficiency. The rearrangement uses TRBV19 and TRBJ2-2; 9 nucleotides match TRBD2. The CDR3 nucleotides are TGTGCCAGTAGCCGCGGACGCGCGGGAGGGAGCACCGGGGAGCTGTTTTTT. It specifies CASSRGRAGGSTGELFF.